The sequence of this TCR beta chain was determined in a study of early T cells in non-severe SARS-CoV-2 infection. Overall study findings and caveats: VDJdb matching favored anti-spike CD8 responses, missing private and CD4 specificities.

On this clonotype itself: Antigen: not known.

Each CDR3 protein gets one entry after TCRdb re-called the 5' RACE reads with MiXCR. This sample yields roughly 80,000 distinct CDR3 sequences, of which 11% are seen a single time; around 13% belongs to the top ten. There are 15 residues in the CDR3. The germline gives CDR1 DFQATT, CDR2 SNEGSKA (reference sequence). V was clipped by 1 base and J by 8 bases, with 17 bases between them. The specimen was whole blood, collected at baseline. This receptor was obtained from an adult who was a healthcare worker with PCR-confirmed SARS-CoV-2 infection or an uninfected control (not recorded which). The rearrangement links TRBV20-1 to TRBJ1-4, with a tentative D call TRBD1 (5 bases). CDR3 DNA: TGCAGTGCTAGAGTGGCCGGGGCCAGTGGAGAAAAACTGTTTTTT. Translating it yields CSARVAGASGEKLFF.